Below are 16 T cell receptor beta chains sequenced from a single sample in a study of STAT3 mutations in large granular lymphocyte leukemia. Study observations and caveats: At least one immunodominant TCR beta clonotype appeared in every T-cell large granular lymphocyte leukemia patient.

This table comes from immunoSEQ multiplex PCR, and its TCRdb copy is limited to in-frame clones, with some not included. The sample comprises 40,000 to 50,000 clones, about 81% of which are singletons, and around 0.44% rests with the top ten. The antigens these receptors bind are not known. Sample: PBMCs. These receptors all come from a human donor with T large granular lymphocyte leukemia. Some clones in this sample may be carry-over from other donors' samples.

CDR3 loop: CASSVASTDTQYF. CDR3 coding DNA: TGTGCCAGCAGCGTAGCCTCCACAGATACGCAGTATTTT. The genes are TRBV9 and TRBJ2-3, with unresolved D. V shed 0 bases and J shed 2 bases, with 4 bases lying between them. Germline values: CDR1 SGDLS, CDR2 YYNGEE. The CDR3 length is 13 residues. Using reference TRBV9 and TRBJ2-3 for the parts outside the CDR3, the full variable domain is DSGVTQTPKHLITATGQRVTLRCSPRSGDLSVYWYQQSLDQGLQFLIQYYNGEERAKGNILERFSAQQFPDLHSELNLSSLELGDSALYFCASSVASTDTQYFGPGTRLTVL.

The V call is TRBV7-2, the J call TRBJ2-5; tentatively, D is TRBD1 (5 bases). Germline V gives CDR1 SGHTA, CDR2 FQGNSA. This CDR3 has 14 amino acids. V lost 2 bases to trimming and J lost 5 bases, with 12 bases between them. CDR3 amino acids: CASSLQGLGETQYF. Here the CDR3 DNA reads TGTGCCAGCAGCTTACAGGGCCTTGGGGAGACCCAGTACTTC. Variable domain in full (rest from reference TRBV7-2 and TRBJ2-5): GAGVSQSPSNKVTEKGKDVELRCDPISGHTALYWYRQSLGQGLEFLIYFQGNSAPDKSGLPSDRFSAERTGGSVSTLTIQRTQQEDSAVYLCASSLQGLGETQYFGPGTRLLVL.

This chain uses TRBV7-8 with TRBJ1-2, with TRBD1 matching over 9 bases. V lost 5 bases, J lost 8 bases, and 12 bases stayed unmatched. CDR3 length equals 15 residues. From germline, CDR1 is SGHVS and CDR2 FQNEAQ. CDR3 coding DNA: TGTGCCAGCAGCCTTCGGGACAGGGACCTATACGGCTACACCTTC. It encodes CASSLRDRDLYGYTF.

This chain links TRBV28 with TRBJ2-5; TRBD1 agrees at 7 bases. Germline V gives CDR1 MDHEN, CDR2 SYDVKM. V lost 3 bases, J lost 1 base, and 8 bases stayed unmatched. This CDR3 has 16 amino acids. The CDR3 region is CASSLDPGTAQETQYF. The CDR3 DNA follows: TGTGCCAGCAGTTTGGATCCCGGGACAGCCCAAGAGACCCAGTACTTC.

In this sample, this clone turned up once. The rearrangement links TRBV5-1 to TRBJ2-2; 8 nucleotides line up with TRBD1. The CDR3 has 14 residues. V gave up 7 bases and J gave up 1 base; unmatched junction bases: 3. Germline lookup yields CDR1 SGHRS and CDR2 YFSETQ. The CDR3 nucleotides are TGCGCCAGCTCCGGGACAGGGAACACCGGGGAGCTGTTTTTT. The encoded protein is CASSGTGNTGELFF.

The gene calls are TRBV18 and TRBJ2-4, with 12 bases matching TRBD2. Looked up from germline, CDR1 is KGHSH and CDR2 is LQKENI. The CDR3 consists of 18 residues. V lost 3 bases to trimming and J lost 1 base; unmatched junction nucleotides: 7. The CDR3 protein is CASSPPSGGAQAKNIQYF. CDR3 bases: TGTGCCAGCTCACCCCCTAGCGGGGGGGCCCAGGCCAAAAACATTCAGTACTTC.

This clone was found once. The genes are TRBV5-8 and TRBJ2-3; D is uncertain. Trimming removed 4 bases from V and 0 bases from J, with 9 bases in between. Germline CDR1 and CDR2: SGHTS and YDEGEE. This CDR3 is built from 14 residues. CDR3 DNA: TGTGCCAGCAGCCTCCCTCATAGCACAGATACGCAGTATTTT. The encoded protein is CASSLPHSTDTQYF.

The chain carries TRBV18 and TRBJ2-5; the D is unclear. The CDR3 spans 14 residues. Between the trimmed V and J ends, which lost 1 base and 2 bases, there was a span of 8 bases. CDR1 is KGHSH, CDR2 LQKENI, per germline. The chain's CDR3 is CASSPRPRQETQYF. CDR3 nucleotides: TGTGCCAGCTCACCACGGCCTAGACAAGAGACCCAGTACTTC.

This clone appeared a single time. The chain employs TRBV9 and TRBJ1-1, with D unresolved. Germline CDR1 is SGDLS and CDR2 is YYNGEE. The CDR3 covers 15 residues. V was pared by 0 bases and J by 4 bases, with 13 bases between. The CDR3 sequence is CASSVVDDFVTEAFF. CDR3 nucleotides: TGTGCCAGCAGCGTAGTAGACGACTTCGTCACTGAAGCTTTCTTT.

The chain links TRBV30 to TRBJ2-5; 8 bases fit TRBD2. Germline assignment: CDR1 GTSNPN and CDR2 SVGIG (reference sequence). V gave up 5 bases and J gave up 0 bases; unmatched junction bases: 11. The CDR3 spans 16 residues. The CDR3 protein is CAWDLSASGYQETQYF. The CDR3, as DNA: TGTGCCTGGGACCTTTCGGCTAGCGGGTACCAAGAGACCCAGTACTTC.

CDR3 coding DNA: TGTGCCAGCAGTTTCCGAGGGGGGAGGTCACCCCTCCACTTT. The encoded protein is CASSFRGGRSPLHF. The J gene is TRBJ1-6, the V gene TRBV28; the D gene is possibly TRBD1 (6 bases). The CDR3 length is 14 residues. The germline gives CDR1 MDHEN, CDR2 SYDVKM. Between the trimmed V and J ends, which lost 3 bases and 10 bases, there was a span of 13 bases. Together with reference TRBV28 and TRBJ1-6, the CDR3 gives the full variable domain: DVKVTQSSRYLVKRTGEKVFLECVQDMDHENMFWYRQDPGLGLRLIYFSYDVKMKEKGDIPEGYSVSREKKERFSLILESASTNQTSMYLCASSFRGGRSPLHFGNGTRLTVT.

The rearrangement joins TRBV11-3 to TRBJ1-6; weak D call: TRBD1 (5 bases). Germline lookup yields CDR1 SGHNT and CDR2 YENEEA. The ends were cut back, 2 bases at V and 8 bases at J, with 10 bases in the middle. This CDR3 contains 14 residues. CDR3 nucleotide sequence: TGTGCCAGCAGCTTAATGGGGACCGATTCACCCCTCCACTTT. It codes for CASSLMGTDSPLHF.

The chain is built from TRBV5-1 and TRBJ2-2; TRBD1 or TRBD2 may be the D gene (6 bases each). Per the germline V gene, CDR1 is SGHRS and CDR2 is YFSETQ. Trimming removed 5 bases from V and 4 bases from J, with 15 bases in between. This CDR3 is 15 amino acids long. The CDR3 DNA reads as TGCGCCAGCAGGTCCAGCGGAGGGGGCACCGGGGAGCTGTTTTTT. Translating it yields CASRSSGGGTGELFF.

The V gene is TRBV27, the J gene TRBJ1-6, with TRBD1 matching 8 bases. With V trimmed by 4 bases and J by 6 bases, 8 bases remained unmatched. The germline CDR1 and CDR2 sequences are MNHEY and SMNVEV (reference sequence). The CDR3 runs to 16 residues. The DNA for the CDR3 is TGTGCCAGCAGTTCCCGGACAGGGATCTTTAATTCACCCCTCCACTTT. Protein product: CASSSRTGIFNSPLHF.

The rearrangement joins TRBV19 to TRBJ2-2; D is ambiguous. CDR1 LNHDA and CDR2 SQIVND come from the germline V gene (reference sequence). The CDR3 is 15 residues long. Trimming cost V 6 bases and J 4 bases, with 15 bases left between them. Here the CDR3 DNA reads TGTGCCAGTAGCCTTAGCTGGGGTGGCACCGGGGAGCTGTTTTTT. Encoded protein: CASSLSWGGTGELFF.

This chain joins TRBV7-9 and TRBJ2-2; D is unresolved. CDR1 SEHNR and CDR2 FQNEAQ come from the germline V gene (reference sequence). V lost 5 bases to trimming and J lost 5 bases, with 9 bases between them. The CDR3 spans 13 residues. In nucleotides, the CDR3 is TGTGCCAGCAGCCCCCCTAAGACCGGGGAGCTGTTTTTT. This translates into CASSPPKTGELFF.